This T cell receptor beta chain was captured by sequencing in a study of blood T cell repertoires in COVID-19. Study in general: The United States, Italy and Spain were the sources of the acute and convalescent COVID-19 samples. T cells, B-cell-depleted T cells, or PBMCs provided the cDNA or gDNA that served as material.

This table comes from immunoSEQ multiplex PCR, and its TCRdb copy is limited to in-frame clones, with some not included. The sample lists roughly 200,000 clones, about four fifths seen once, with around 8.9% in the top ten. The TCR originated in a man in his forties with active or convalescent COVID-19. The sample consisted of peripheral blood.

Here the CDR3 reads CASSPRGSDTEAFF. As DNA, the CDR3 is TGTGCCAGCAGCCCCCGCGGTAGCGACACTGAAGCTTTCTTT. This chain joins TRBV3-1 (or the pseudogene TRBV3-2) and TRBJ1-1; the D is unclear. CDR3 length: 14 residues. Germline-derived CDR1 and CDR2 are LGHDT and YNNKEL (reference sequence). Trimming cost V 4 bases and J 3 bases, with 12 bases left between them.